These 14 T cell receptor beta chains came from one sample sequenced in a study of OX40 agonist ivuxolimab in advanced cancers. Libraries were prepared by immunoSEQ multiplex PCR; TCRdb keeps only in-frame clonotypes and omits some of them. Of about 98,000 clones in the sample, about 92% were seen once. The material sequenced was CD4+ or CD8+ T cells sorted from blood, taken in a trial of the OX40 agonist ivuxolimab. The receptor source for this set is an adult with an advanced solid tumor such as melanoma, head and neck, liver or kidney cancer.

The CDR3 sequence: CASSVPQETQYF. CDR3 nucleotide sequence: TGTGCCAGCAGCGTCCCACAAGAGACCCAGTACTTC. The chain recombines TRBV7-2 with TRBJ2-5; D call uncertain. Trimming pared 5 bases from V and 2 bases from J, leaving 6 bases between. Germline V gives CDR1 SGHTA, CDR2 FQGNSA. This CDR3 comprises 12 residues. Using reference TRBV7-2 and TRBJ2-5 for the parts outside the CDR3, the full variable domain is GAGVSQSPSNKVTEKGKDVELRCDPISGHTALYWYRQSLGQGLEFLIYFQGNSAPDKSGLPSDRFSAERTGGSVSTLTIQRTQQEDSAVYLCASSVPQETQYFGPGTRLLVL.

The chain carries TRBV14 and TRBJ2-1; 12 nucleotides line up with TRBD2. From germline, CDR1 is SGHDN and CDR2 FVKESK. J was trimmed by 3 bases and V by 1 base; bases with no gene match: 4. The CDR3 runs 17 residues. The CDR3 reads CASSQASTSGGYNEQFF. The CDR3 bases are TGTGCCAGCAGCCAAGCTTCGACTAGCGGGGGCTACAATGAGCAGTTCTTC.

In this sample, this clone turned up once. The chain combines TRBV7-6 with TRBJ1-6; 7 bases fit TRBD1. The CDR3 runs 14 residues. Germline CDR1 is SGHVS and CDR2 is FNYEAQ. Losses at the gene ends were 5 bases for V and 6 bases for J; bases not matched to a gene: 4. The CDR3 DNA reads TGTGCCAGCAGCCCCGACAGGGTTAATTCACCCCTCCACTTT. Protein: CASSPDRVNSPLHF.

This clone was picked up one time. This chain connects TRBV18 to TRBJ1-2; perhaps TRBD1 as D (5 bases). Between the trimmed V and J ends, which lost 3 bases and 7 bases, there was a span of 15 bases. This CDR3 has 14 amino acids. Germline V lookup: CDR1 KGHSH, CDR2 LQKENI. The CDR3: CASSPSEGPSGYTF. DNA of the CDR3: TGTGCCAGCTCACCCTCGGAGGGGCCGAGTGGCTACACCTTC.

The chain combines TRBV5-4 with TRBJ2-5; TRBD1 agrees at 11 bases. The CDR3 is 15 residues long. Germline loops: CDR1 SGHNT, CDR2 YYREEE (reference sequence). With V trimmed by 4 bases and J by 5 bases, 7 bases remained unmatched. CDR3 region: CASSGGQGVGETQYF. CDR3 in DNA: TGTGCCAGCAGCGGGGGACAGGGGGTAGGGGAGACCCAGTACTTC.

The chain links TRBV6-5 to TRBJ1-4; D uncertain. Germline V CDR1 and CDR2: MNHEY, SVGAGI. The CDR3 runs to 12 residues. Trimming stripped 2 bases from V and 8 bases from J, with 6 bases between. Here the CDR3 DNA reads TGTGCCAGCAGTTACGATAGGGAAAAACTGTTTTTT. It yields the protein CASSYDREKLFF.

The CDR3 DNA is TGTGCCAGCAGCTTACGCCCCGGAACAGATACGCAGTATTTT. As protein: CASSLRPGTDTQYF. The chain uses TRBV7-3 and TRBJ2-3, with D unresolved. V was cut by 2 bases and J by 3 bases, with 9 bases left in between. Germline V CDR1 and CDR2: SGHTA, FQGTGA. The CDR3 runs to 14 residues.

The chain joins TRBV18 to TRBJ1-1, with unresolved D. CDR3 length equals 15 residues. Germline V lookup: CDR1 KGHSH, CDR2 LQKENI. V lost 3 bases and J lost 1, with 12 bases in between. CDR3 sequence reads: CASSPFRTENTEAFF. CDR3 bases: TGTGCCAGCTCACCCTTTAGGACTGAGAACACTGAAGCTTTCTTT. Variable domain in full (rest from reference TRBV18 and TRBJ1-1): NAGVMQNPRHLVRRRGQEARLRCSPMKGHSHVYWYRQLPEEGLKFMVYLQKENIIDESGMPKERFSAEFPKEGPSILRIQQVVRGDSAAYFCASSPFRTENTEAFFGQGTRLTVV.

This chain links TRBV4-1 with TRBJ1-5; TRBD1 matches 10 bases. Germline V gene sequence: CDR1 MGHRA, CDR2 YSYEKL. The CDR3 has 14 residues. The trim removed 3 bases at V and 4 bases at J, leaving 0 bases unmatched. The CDR3 DNA reads TGCGCCAGCAGCCAGGGACAGGGGAATCAGCCCCAGCATTTT. Amino acids: CASSQGQGNQPQHF.

The chain combines TRBV5-1 with TRBJ2-5; 8 bases match TRBD2. The CDR3 sequence is 16 residues long. Losses at the gene ends were 1 base for V and 5 bases for J; bases not matched to a gene: 10. The V gene's germline CDR1 is SGHRS and CDR2 YFSETQ. The CDR3, as DNA: TGCGCCAGCAGCTTGCGGGGGGGCCGAATACGGGAGACCCAGTACTTC. It codes for CASSLRGGRIRETQYF.

This chain joins TRBV6-6 and TRBJ2-1, with 13 bases aligning to TRBD2. The CDR3 length is 16 residues. J was trimmed by 4 bases and V by 2 bases; bases with no gene match: 2. Germline CDR1 is MNHNY and CDR2 is SVGAGI (reference sequence). CDR3 sequence reads: CASSYLTSGGYNEQFF. CDR3 bases: TGTGCCAGCAGTTACCTGACTAGCGGGGGGTACAATGAGCAGTTCTTC.

The rearrangement links TRBV19 to TRBJ1-6; TRBD1 matches at 10 bases. Germline values: CDR1 LNHDA, CDR2 SQIVND (reference sequence). CDR3 length: 15 residues. The J segment lost 11 bases and the V segment lost 5 bases, leaving 9 bases of the junction unmatched. Here the CDR3 DNA reads TGTGCCAGTAGTGAGACAGGGGGCGGAATACCACCCCTCCACTTT. Translation: CASSETGGGIPPLHF.

This chain joins TRBV6-9 and TRBJ2-7; D is possibly TRBD2 (6 bases). The germline V gene encodes CDR1 MNHGY and CDR2 SVAAGI. V was trimmed by 0 bases and J by 6 bases, leaving 9 bases between them. This CDR3 is 13 amino acids long. CDR3 protein: CASSYSGGSEQYV. CDR3 in DNA: TGTGCCAGCAGTTATTCGGGGGGTAGCGAGCAGTACGTC.

V gene TRBV5-4 combines with J gene TRBJ1-2; D unclear. The CDR3 is 13 amino acids. CDR1 and CDR2 from the germline V gene are SGHNT and YYREEE (reference sequence). V shed 4 bases and J shed 4 bases, with 11 bases lying between them. The CDR3 nucleotides are TGTGCCAGCAGCCTGGACGGACCCTATGGCTACACCTTC. Translated, it gives CASSLDGPYGYTF.